This is a list of T cell receptor beta chains from one sample in a study of T cell responses to AZD1222 COVID-19 vaccine. Libraries were prepared by immunoSEQ multiplex PCR; TCRdb keeps only in-frame clonotypes and omits some of them. This sample has approximately 140,000 clones, with about 81% found just once. The specimen was peripheral blood, collected on day 0 of MenACWY control vaccination. The receptors come from an adult in good health. The CDR3 runs from the conserved cysteine through the conserved F or W. Each record gives: clone size, J gene, V gene, CDR3 protein. Not every row has a clone size; where given, it reads once, few, many or a size class.

>.|TRBJ2-2|TRBV29-1
CSVRSGGRTGELFF
>.|TRBJ2-7|TRBV18
CASSPRTVRLGEQYF
>.|TRBJ1-2|TRBV3-1/TRBV3-2
CASSQSWNYGGTLDGYTF
>once|TRBJ2-5|TRBV7-5
CVRSLGLPGQGKETQYF
>.|TRBJ2-1|TRBV28
CASTSGPVTYNEQFF
>.|TRBJ1-2|TRBV4-1
CASSQDSLKENYGYTF
>.|TRBJ1-2|TRBV7-9
CASSGIRDRDSYGYTF
>few|TRBJ1-1|TRBV28
CAILIPAVQYTEAFF
>.|TRBJ1-4|TRBV5-1
CASSPAGSGFEKLFF
>.|TRBJ2-5|TRBV7-7
CASSLGLSGGETQYF
>.|TRBJ2-5|TRBV7-9
CASSSLGEYSQETQYF
>.|TRBJ2-1|TRBV9
CASSVATGGEQFF
>.|TRBJ1-2|TRBV19
CASSARQATGLYGYTF
>.|TRBJ1-4|TRBV7-7
CASSPGTATNEKLFF
>few|TRBJ2-6|TRBV29-1
CSASARFAGANVLTF
>once|TRBJ1-1|TRBV29-1
CSVDIRGTEAFF
>.|TRBJ1-1|TRBV5-6
CASSIQVNTEAFF
>.|TRBJ2-7|TRBV10-1
CASSDGASGTQVGQYF
>.|TRBJ1-5|TRBV4-1
CASSQGQGGNQPQHF
>.|TRBJ2-3|TRBV6-6
CASSYAGGLGTDTQYF
>.|TRBJ1-1|TRBV3-1/TRBV3-2
CASREQGFGTEAFF
>.|TRBJ1-4|TRBV7-9
CASSGWGSGEKLFF
>.|TRBJ2-7|TRBV19
CASSPYLGERYEQYF
>.|TRBJ1-6|TRBV3-1/TRBV3-2
CASSQARGAESPLHF